What follows are 22 T cell receptor beta chains derived from one specimen sequenced in a study of T cell repertoires in cytomegalovirus infection. Via MiXCR, TCRdb re-called the reads, giving one row per CDR3 protein. Here the sample spans 250,000 or so distinct CDR3 sequences, over 15% being singletons. The specimen sequenced was CD8+ T cells from PBMCs. Receptors were obtained from a human donor in good health (CMV status not recorded). Some clones in this sample may be carry-over from other donors' samples.

The chain joins TRBV7-8 to TRBJ1-1; TRBD1 matches 7 bases. V lost 1 base to trimming and J lost 1 base; unmatched junction nucleotides: 6. CDR3 size: 16 residues. Germline CDR1 is SGHVS and CDR2 is FQNEAQ. The CDR3 bases are TGTGCCAGCAGCTTAGACCCGGGACAGCCGAACACTGAAGCTTTCTTT. Its translation is CASSLDPGQPNTEAFF.

The gene calls are TRBV2 and TRBJ2-3; TRBD2 aligns across 9 bases. The V and J ends lost 3 bases and 6 bases, in that order; junction bases with no gene match: 10. Germline CDR1 SNHLY, CDR2 FYNNEI. The CDR3 has 16 residues. In DNA, the CDR3 is TGTGCCAGCAGTGAGTTGGGCGGGGGGGCCTTGGATACGCAGTATTTT. Protein: CASSELGGGALDTQYF.

This chain links TRBV20-1 with TRBJ2-2; D possibly corresponds to TRBD2 (5 bases). Germline CDR1 and CDR2: DFQATT and SNEGSKA (reference sequence). The CDR3 runs to 13 residues. Deletions cut 6 bases from V and 3 bases from J, with 11 bases between. The CDR3 DNA is TGCAGTGCCAATTACGGGGACACCGGGGAGCTGTTTTTT. It is translated as CSANYGDTGELFF.

This clonotype appeared many times. The chain employs TRBV7-8 and TRBJ1-2; D may be TRBD1 (6 bases). The ends were cut back, 2 bases at V and 3 bases at J, with 19 bases in the middle. Germline V CDR1 and CDR2: SGHVS, FQNEAQ. The CDR3 loop spans 17 amino acids. CDR3 region: CASSLTRGTGWDYGYTF. CDR3 in DNA: TGTGCCAGCAGCTTAACAAGGGGTACAGGGTGGGACTATGGCTACACCTTC.

This clonotype was counted a few times. The chain recombines TRBV5-1 with TRBJ2-3, with D perhaps TRBD2 (5 bases). CDR3 size: 12 residues. With 5 bases removed from V and 8 bases from J, the gap between germline ends came to 12 bases. The germline V gene encodes CDR1 SGHRS and CDR2 YFSETQ. The CDR3 DNA sequence: TGCGCCAGCAGTCCCACACGGGGTACGCAGTATTTT. As protein: CASSPTRGTQYF. Full variable domain (outside the CDR3, taken from reference TRBV5-1 and TRBJ2-3): KAGVTQTPRYLIKTRGQQVTLSCSPISGHRSVSWYQQTPGQGLQFLFEYFSETQRNKGNFPGRFSGRQFSNSRSEMNVSTLELGDSALYLCASSPTRGTQYFGPGTRLTVL.

The rearrangement links TRBV5-4 to TRBJ1-1; a possible D gene is TRBD1 (5 bases). V was trimmed by 4 bases and J by 1 base, leaving 11 bases between them. This CDR3 comprises 14 residues. CDR1 is SGHNT, CDR2 YYREEE, per germline (reference sequence). CDR3 nucleotides: TGTGCCAGCAGCCTCCTCGACAGGAACACTGAAGCTTTCTTT. This encodes CASSLLDRNTEAFF. Together with reference TRBV5-4 and TRBJ1-1, the CDR3 gives the full variable domain: ETGVTQSPTHLIKTRGQQVTLRCSSQSGHNTVSWYQQALGQGPQFIFQYYREEENGRGNFPPRFSGLQFPNYSSELNVNALELDDSALYLCASSLLDRNTEAFFGQGTRLTVV.

This clonotype was counted many times. The V call is TRBV7-8, the J call TRBJ1-2; no clear D. The CDR3 is 18 amino acids. V was pared by 1 base and J by 4 bases, with 22 bases between. Germline assignment: CDR1 SGHVS and CDR2 FQNEAQ. CDR3 in amino acids: CASSLDSLTPRKGYGYTF. CDR3 sequence (DNA): TGTGCCAGCAGCTTAGACTCTTTGACCCCCCGGAAAGGCTATGGCTACACCTTC.

This clonotype was counted only a few times. The J gene is TRBJ2-7, the V gene TRBV7-8, with 7 bases identical to TRBD2. The V gene end was trimmed by 5 bases and the J gene end by 3 bases; junction bases not matched to a gene: 7. Germline CDR1 and CDR2: SGHVS and FQNEAQ. There are 14 residues in the CDR3. CDR3 loop: CASSQRGGYYEQYF. The DNA for the CDR3 is TGTGCCAGCAGCCAGCGGGGAGGGTACTACGAGCAGTACTTC.

This clonotype was detected only a few times. The chain combines TRBV7-9 with TRBJ1-1; TRBD1 aligns across 7 bases. Trimming removed 4 bases from V and 6 bases from J; junction bases left unmatched: 5. Per germline, CDR1 SEHNR and CDR2 FQNEAQ (reference sequence). The CDR3 length is 13 residues. CDR3 amino acids: CASSSGGAAEAFF. As DNA, the CDR3 is TGTGCCAGCAGCTCAGGGGGGGCGGCTGAAGCTTTCTTT. Variable domain in full (rest from reference TRBV7-9 and TRBJ1-1): DTGVSQNPRHKITKRGQNVTFRCDPISEHNRLYWYRQTLGQGPEFLTYFQNEAQLEKSRLLSDRFSAERPKGSFSTLEIQRTEQGDSAMYLCASSSGGAAEAFFGQGTRLTVV.

This clonotype was seen more than once but under ten times. One end of the junction fails to match germline, which may point to a read error. The chain is built from TRBV6-1 and TRBJ2-5, with D uncertain. This CDR3 has 9 residues. The germline CDR1 and CDR2 sequences are MNHNS and SASEGT. CDR3 in DNA: TGTGCCAGCAGTGAAGCCCGCATCTTC. Its translation: CASSEARIF.

This clonotype has a handful of counts. J is TRBJ1-1 and V is TRBV29-1; D not resolved. This CDR3 is built from 13 residues. Germline lookup yields CDR1 SQVTM and CDR2 ANQGSEA. V was shortened by 7 bases and J by 4 bases, with 16 bases between the two germline ends. The CDR3 region has the DNA TGCAGCGGTACTCCTTGGGAGTCCACTGAAGCTTTCTTT. Translation: CSGTPWESTEAFF.

This clonotype was recorded at least ten times. DNA of the CDR3: TGTGCCACCCAGGGAGCTAATGAAAAACTGTTTTTT. Its protein product is CATQGANEKLFF. The chain carries TRBV2 and TRBJ1-4, with D tentatively TRBD1 (5 bases). In germline, CDR1 is SNHLY, CDR2 FYNNEI. The CDR3 runs 12 residues. The germline V and J ends were trimmed by 10 bases and 3 bases, with 9 bases remaining between them.

This clonotype was detected a few times. The rearrangement uses TRBV20-1 and TRBJ2-5; D possibly uses TRBD1 or TRBD2 (5 bases each). The CDR3 contains 13 residues. Germline V gives CDR1 DFQATT, CDR2 SNEGSKA (reference sequence). Trimming cost V 3 bases and J 5 bases, with 13 bases left between them. CDR3 nucleotide sequence: TGCAGTGCTAGGCTTTTGGGGGACGAGACCCAGTACTTC. Protein: CSARLLGDETQYF.

This clonotype was counted ten times or more. The chain carries TRBV7-2 and TRBJ1-2; TRBD1 is a possible D gene (5 bases). Trimming left V 2 bases short and J 0 bases short, with 10 bases between. CDR1 and CDR2 from the germline V gene are SGHTA and FQGNSA. The CDR3 has 15 residues. The CDR3 reads CASSLTTDPNYGYTF. CDR3 sequence (DNA): TGTGCCAGCAGCTTAACGACAGACCCTAACTATGGCTACACCTTC.

This chain joins TRBV5-1 and TRBJ1-2; D gene ambiguous. Germline V gene sequence: CDR1 SGHRS, CDR2 YFSETQ. V was clipped by 2 bases and J by 6 bases, with 20 bases between them. This CDR3 contains 16 residues. The DNA for the CDR3 is TGCGCCAGCAGCTTTGGCCGGGGAAGCGCTTACCATGGCTACACCTTC. Amino acid sequence: CASSFGRGSAYHGYTF.

This clonotype was detected only a few times. This chain joins TRBV6-1 and TRBJ1-5; D perhaps matches TRBD1 (5 bases). The V end was cut by 1 base, the J end by 0 bases, with 13 bases between. Germline V gene sequence: CDR1 MNHNS, CDR2 SASEGT. The length of the CDR3 is 17 residues. In DNA, the CDR3 is TGTGCCAGCAGTGAAGAGACAGACAGCTATAGCAATCAGCCCCAGCATTTT. As protein: CASSEETDSYSNQPQHF.

J is TRBJ2-3 and V is TRBV4-1, with D possibly being TRBD1 or TRBD2 (6 bases each). This CDR3 spans 18 amino acids. V lost 5 bases and J 3 bases, leaving 24 bases between the germline ends. Germline V lookup: CDR1 MGHRA, CDR2 YSYEKL. CDR3 loop: CASSSNIWGAKETDTQYF. DNA for the CDR3: TGCGCCAGCAGCTCTAATATATGGGGGGCCAAGGAAACAGATACGCAGTATTTT.

This clonotype appeared many times. The chain has TRBV12-3 or TRBV12-4 and TRBJ2-1, with D perhaps given as TRBD1 or TRBD2 (5 bases each). This CDR3 has 15 residues. V lost 1 base, J lost 2 bases, and 9 bases lay in between. CDR3 sequence (DNA): TGTGCCAGCAGTTTAGGGGGGAAGGCCTACAATGAGCAGTTCTTC. Translation: CASSLGGKAYNEQFF.

This clonotype was picked up a small number of times. The rearrangement uses TRBV7-2 and TRBJ2-5; 11 positions match TRBD2. This CDR3 comprises 16 residues. The ends lost 5 bases at V and 5 bases at J; junction bases unmatched: 10. Germline-derived CDR1 and CDR2 are SGHTA and FQGNSA. CDR3 in amino acids: CASSGLLAGGGETQYF. DNA for the CDR3: TGTGCCAGCAGCGGTCTCCTAGCGGGGGGTGGGGAGACCCAGTACTTC.

The V call is TRBV5-4, the J call TRBJ2-3; unclear D gene. Germline V gives CDR1 SGHNT, CDR2 YYREEE (reference sequence). V was clipped by 0 bases and J by 6 bases, with 11 bases between them. This CDR3 region has 14 residues. Here the CDR3 reads CASSLAGLRDTQYF. The CDR3, as DNA: TGTGCCAGCAGCTTGGCCGGTCTGAGGGATACGCAGTATTTT.

This clonotype has just a few counts. A read error may produce the germline difference seen at one junction end. The chain has TRBV12-3 or TRBV12-4 and TRBJ2-3, with 7 bases identical to TRBD1. The CDR3 runs 13 residues. Written as DNA, the CDR3 is TGTGCCAGCAGTACCTCGATAGGACAGGAAGGATTTTTT. As protein: CASSTSIGQEGFF.

This clonotype has more than one count but fewer than ten. The rearrangement joins TRBV6-2 or TRBV6-3 to TRBJ2-7; 7 nucleotides align to TRBD1. The J segment lost 1 base and the V segment lost 0 bases, leaving 0 bases of the junction unmatched. Per the germline V gene, CDR1 is MNHEY and CDR2 is SVGEGT. This CDR3 region has 14 residues. The CDR3, as DNA: TGTGCCAGCAGTTACTCGGACAGGTCCTACGAGCAGTACTTC. Its protein product is CASSYSDRSYEQYF.